These 27 T cell receptor beta chains were sequenced from one sample in a study of neoadjuvant anti-PD-1 for oral cavity cancer. The method was immunoSEQ multiplex PCR; TCRdb's version includes in-frame clones alone and lacks a portion of them. Among tens of thousands of clones listed, around 88% were seen once. The material was PBMCs, obtained before nivolumab (anti-PD-1) treatment. All receptors derive from a person aged 35 to 85 with oral cavity squamous cell carcinoma.

The genes are TRBV4-1 and TRBJ2-5, with D unresolved. From germline, CDR1 is MGHRA and CDR2 YSYEKL. V dropped 0 bases and J dropped 4 bases, with 12 bases sitting between them. This CDR3 has 15 amino acids. CDR3 coding DNA: TGCGCCAGCAGCCAAGATTTGCCACAGCCAGAGACCCAGTACTTC. Protein product: CASSQDLPQPETQYF.

The CDR3: CASSLVGGETQYF. The CDR3 DNA sequence: TGTGCCAGCAGCTTAGTAGGCGGGGAGACCCAGTACTTC. The gene calls are TRBV7-9 and TRBJ2-5; a weak D match, TRBD2 (5 bases). Trimming removed 1 base from V and 5 bases from J, with 8 bases in between. Germline CDR1 SEHNR, CDR2 FQNEAQ (reference sequence). The CDR3 is 13 residues long. The full variable domain, in which reference TRBV7-9 and TRBJ2-5 provide the parts outside the CDR3, is DTGVSQNPRHKITKRGQNVTFRCDPISEHNRLYWYRQTLGQGPEFLTYFQNEAQLEKSRLLSDRFSAERPKGSFSTLEIQRTEQGDSAMYLCASSLVGGETQYFGPGTRLLVL.

The rearrangement links TRBV5-1 to TRBJ2-4, with TRBD1 identical over 10 bases. Germline CDR1 and CDR2: SGHRS and YFSETQ. CDR3 size: 15 residues. V lost 3 bases to trimming and J lost 8 bases; unmatched junction nucleotides: 8. Here the CDR3 DNA reads TGCGCCAGCAGCTCTGGTGGACAGGGGGTGGACATTCAGTACTTC. Translated: CASSSGGQGVDIQYF.

The chain couples TRBV6-5 to TRBJ2-3; perhaps TRBD2 as D (6 bases). The V gene's germline CDR1 is MNHEY and CDR2 SVGAGI. V lost 0 bases and J 6 bases, leaving 13 bases between the germline ends. The CDR3 consists of 15 residues. In nucleotides, the CDR3 is TGTGCCAGCAGTTACTCTCGGGAGCGGGCGGATACGCAGTATTTT. This gives the protein CASSYSRERADTQYF.

The chain employs TRBV7-9 and TRBJ1-2; D is possibly TRBD1 (6 bases). CDR1 and CDR2 (germline): SEHNR, FQNEAQ (reference sequence). Trimming cost V 7 bases and J 3 bases, with 12 bases left between them. The CDR3 contains 13 residues. The CDR3 loop reads CASTSGEDYGYTF. The DNA for the CDR3 is TGTGCCAGCACCTCAGGGGAGGACTATGGCTACACCTTC. The full variable domain, with the rest looked up from reference TRBV7-9 and TRBJ1-2, is DTGVSQNPRHKITKRGQNVTFRCDPISEHNRLYWYRQTLGQGPEFLTYFQNEAQLEKSRLLSDRFSAERPKGSFSTLEIQRTEQGDSAMYLCASTSGEDYGYTFGSGTRLTVV.

This clone was counted between two and nine times. The rearrangement uses TRBV6-1 and TRBJ2-7; possibly TRBD1 or TRBD2 for D (5 bases each). With 6 bases removed from V and 2 bases from J, the gap between germline ends came to 17 bases. The CDR3 extends over 15 amino acids. Germline V gene lookup returns CDR1 MNHNS and CDR2 SASEGT. CDR3 sequence: CASRDGPRGTYEQYF. The CDR3 DNA sequence: TGTGCCAGCAGGGACGGGCCCCGGGGCACCTACGAGCAGTACTTC.

This clone came up a few times. This chain connects TRBV19 to TRBJ2-7, with 8 nucleotides matching TRBD1. V was clipped by 10 bases and J by 3 bases; unmatched bases: 5. The CDR3 extends over 12 amino acids. Germline values: CDR1 LNHDA, CDR2 SQIVND (reference sequence). For the CDR3, the DNA is TGTGCCACTCAAGACAGGGGCTACGAGCAGTACTTC. Translating gives CATQDRGYEQYF.

The V call is TRBV27, the J call TRBJ2-5, with 8 nucleotides matching TRBD2. CDR3 size: 13 residues. V lost 6 bases to trimming and J lost 5 bases; unmatched junction nucleotides: 5. The germline V gene has CDR1 MNHEY and CDR2 SMNVEV (reference sequence). CDR3 coding DNA: TGTGCCAGCAGGCCAGCGGGGGCGGAGACCCAGTACTTC. Residues: CASRPAGAETQYF.

This clone was seen once. The chain is built from TRBV11-1 and TRBJ2-5; TRBD2 matches 7 bases. Germline CDR1 and CDR2: SGHAT and FQDESV (reference sequence). The CDR3 consists of 12 residues. With V trimmed by 7 bases and J by 5 bases, 4 bases remained unmatched. The CDR3: CASTWEGETQYF. DNA of the CDR3: TGTGCCAGCACCTGGGAGGGGGAGACCCAGTACTTC.

Worth noting for this clone: In the same sample, other DNA sequences code for this CDR3. The chain uses TRBV4-2 and TRBJ2-3; D not resolved. Trimming left V 0 bases short and J 1 base short, with 5 bases between. Germline values: CDR1 LGHNA, CDR2 YNFKEQ. This CDR3 comprises 14 residues. The CDR3 sequence is CASSQDRGTDTQYF. CDR3 DNA: TGTGCCAGCAGCCAAGATCGGGGCACAGATACGCAGTATTTT.

The CDR3 is CASKAGGDEQYF. The CDR3 region has the DNA TGTGCCAGCAAGGCAGGGGGGGACGAGCAGTACTTC. The chain has TRBV2 and TRBJ2-7; either TRBD1 or TRBD2 may fit D (7 bases each). Trimming left V 7 bases short and J 5 bases short, with 12 bases between. The CDR3 contains 12 residues. CDR1 and CDR2 from the germline V gene are SNHLY and FYNNEI. Drawing the rest from reference TRBV2 and TRBJ2-7, the complete variable domain is EPEVTQTPSHQVTQMGQEVILRCVPISNHLYFYWYRQILGQKVEFLVSFYNNEISEKSEIFDDQFSVERPDGSNFTLKIRSTKLEDSAMYFCASKAGGDEQYFGPGTRLTVT.

For the CDR3, the DNA is TGTGCCAGCAGTGGTTTCAGAGGTAGGATTAATGAGCAGTTCTTC. Its translation: CASSGFRGRINEQFF. This rearrangement joins TRBV2 to TRBJ2-1; D remains unclear. The CDR3 has 15 amino acids. CDR1 is SNHLY and CDR2 is FYNNEI in the germline V gene. V lost 4 bases, J lost 7 bases, and 17 bases lay in between.

This chain joins TRBV7-8 and TRBJ2-5; the match to TRBD2 covers 11 bases. V gave up 3 bases and J gave up 1 base; unmatched junction bases: 4. Germline-derived CDR1 and CDR2 are SGHVS and FQNEAQ. The CDR3 loop spans 16 amino acids. The CDR3 DNA reads TGTGCCAGCAGCTTCCAGACTAGCGGGGCCCAAGAGACCCAGTACTTC. It codes for CASSFQTSGAQETQYF.

V and J are TRBV6-5 and TRBJ2-7; maybe TRBD1 (6 bases). The V end lost 4 bases, the J end lost 6 bases, and 13 bases lay between the germline ends. CDR3 length: 13 amino acids. The germline gives CDR1 MNHEY, CDR2 SVGAGI. The CDR3 sequence is CASSSGQFLEQYF. DNA of the CDR3: TGTGCCAGCAGTTCGGGACAATTTCTCGAGCAGTACTTC.

V is TRBV6-5 and J is TRBJ2-5; 8 bases align to TRBD1. There are 13 residues in the CDR3. After removal of 6 bases from V and 4 bases from J, the junction contained 4 bases not matched to a gene. The germline gives CDR1 MNHEY, CDR2 SVGAGI. The CDR3 DNA is TGTGCCAGCAGAACGACAGGGGTAGAGACCCAGTACTTC. Protein product: CASRTTGVETQYF.

This sequence joins TRBV10-3 and TRBJ2-3; 9 bases align to TRBD2. Germline lookup yields CDR1 ENHRY and CDR2 SYGVKD. This CDR3 is 18 amino acids long. V was clipped by 0 bases and J by 4 bases; unmatched bases: 11. CDR3 region: CAISESLGSGGFADTQYF. CDR3 nucleotides: TGTGCCATCAGTGAGTCTCTAGGGAGCGGGGGGTTCGCAGATACGCAGTATTTT.

This chain links TRBV10-1 with TRBJ2-2; 10 bases map to TRBD2. Germline V CDR1 and CDR2: WNHNN, SYGVQD (reference sequence). V dropped 2 bases and J dropped 6; count of bases not matched to a gene: 3. This CDR3 has 15 amino acids. For the CDR3, the DNA is TGCGCCAGCAGTGAGGTCCTAGCGGGAGCCGGGGAGCTGTTTTTT. Protein product: CASSEVLAGAGELFF.

J is TRBJ1-3 and V is TRBV6-6, with TRBD1 as a possible D gene (5 bases). Germline V CDR1 and CDR2: MNHNY, SVGAGI (reference sequence). V was trimmed by 1 base and J by 1 base, leaving 8 bases between them. The CDR3 covers 15 residues. The chain's CDR3 is CASSYLSGSGNTIYF. The CDR3 DNA reads as TGTGCCAGCAGTTACTTGTCAGGGTCTGGAAACACCATATATTTT.

The V gene is TRBV19, the J gene TRBJ1-1; D possibly corresponds to TRBD1 (6 bases). Germline V gene sequence: CDR1 LNHDA, CDR2 SQIVND (reference sequence). The CDR3 runs to 14 residues. The V and J ends lost 1 base and 1 base respectively, with 7 bases between them. In nucleotides, the CDR3 is TGTGCCAGTAGTATAGGACAGGCGAACACTGAAGCTTTCTTT. This sequence encodes CASSIGQANTEAFF.

The chain has TRBV5-5 and TRBJ2-2, with TRBD1 matching over 8 bases. Looked up from germline, CDR1 is SGHKS and CDR2 is YYEKEE (reference sequence). Trimming cost V 4 bases and J 3 bases; bases outside gene matches: 5. This CDR3 spans 15 amino acids. CDR3 DNA sequence: TGTGCCAGCAGCCTGAACAGGGGGTACACCGGGGAGCTGTTTTTT. This translates into CASSLNRGYTGELFF.

The J gene is TRBJ1-4, the V gene TRBV19; D is undetermined. V was trimmed by 6 bases and J by 7 bases, leaving 27 bases between them. Germline V gene lookup returns CDR1 LNHDA and CDR2 SQIVND (reference sequence). The CDR3 has 18 amino acids. CDR3 in DNA: TGTGCCAGTAGCAAATCGAGAGATAAGGGAGCAAGAAGTGAAAAACTGTTTTTT. Its translation: CASSKSRDKGARSEKLFF.

The rearrangement joins TRBV18 to TRBJ1-5, with a weak D call TRBD1 (5 bases). V lost 6 bases and J 0 bases, leaving 12 bases between the germline ends. The CDR3 is made up of 15 amino acids. Germline-derived CDR1 and CDR2 are KGHSH and LQKENI. The chain's CDR3 is CASSREGSSNQPQHF. The CDR3 nucleotides read TGTGCCAGCTCGCGAGAGGGGTCTAGCAATCAGCCCCAGCATTTT.

This sequence joins TRBV4-1 and TRBJ1-4, with 7 nucleotides matching TRBD1. This CDR3 comprises 12 residues. Trimming cost V 4 bases and J 8 bases; bases outside gene matches: 1. Germline-derived CDR1 and CDR2 are MGHRA and YSYEKL. The CDR3 DNA reads TGCGCCAGCAGCCCCAGGGGGGAAAAACTGTTTTTT. Protein product: CASSPRGEKLFF.

The chain has TRBV27 and TRBJ2-1; no firm D call. Trimming pared 5 bases from V and 3 bases from J, leaving 11 bases between. The CDR3 consists of 14 residues. Germline V gives CDR1 MNHEY, CDR2 SMNVEV (reference sequence). CDR3 nucleotides: TGTGCCAGCAGTGTAGGCAGCGTCTACAATGAGCAGTTCTTC. Translated, it gives CASSVGSVYNEQFF.

The chain couples TRBV27 to TRBJ2-7; TRBD1 is a possible D gene (6 bases). This CDR3 contains 15 residues. V dropped 6 bases and J dropped 2 bases, with 17 bases sitting between them. The V gene's germline CDR1 is MNHEY and CDR2 SMNVEV (reference sequence). The CDR3 DNA sequence: TGTGCCAGCAGACGGACCGGGACAAATACCTACGAGCAGTACTTC. Protein sequence: CASRRTGTNTYEQYF.

V and J are TRBV10-1 and TRBJ1-1; 8 nucleotides line up with TRBD1. The CDR3 extends over 14 amino acids. V gave up 5 bases and J gave up 4 bases; unmatched junction bases: 6. Germline assignment: CDR1 WNHNN and CDR2 SYGVQD (reference sequence). The DNA for the CDR3 is TGCGCCAGCAGTATGGACAGGGCTGGCACTGAAGCTTTCTTT. Amino acid sequence: CASSMDRAGTEAFF.

This chain joins TRBV19 and TRBJ1-1; D gene uncertain. CDR1 LNHDA and CDR2 SQIVND come from the germline V gene (reference sequence). Deletions cut 5 bases from V and 0 bases from J, with 7 bases between. This CDR3 comprises 13 residues. The CDR3 sequence is CASSETLNTEAFF. The CDR3 DNA follows: TGTGCCAGTAGTGAGACACTGAACACTGAAGCTTTCTTT.